This T cell receptor (beta chain) was recorded in a study of monozygotic twins with inflammatory bowel disease. The CDR3 length is 14 residues. Germline V gene lookup returns CDR1 MNHEY and CDR2 SVGAGI. For each CDR3 protein, TCRdb gives one entry from its re-call of the 5' RACE reads, without DNA. The sample table sets out more than 300,000 distinct CDR3 sequences. The sequenced sample consisted of blood. The V and J genes are TRBV6-5 and TRBJ2-7; TCRdb designates TRBD1, a call that cannot be tested without DNA. This clonotype was obtained from a human donor with ulcerative colitis or Crohn's disease, or a healthy co-twin of an affected twin (not recorded which). CDR3 sequence reads: CASSYWGPSYEQYF.